The TCR beta chain described here comes from a study of blood T cell repertoires in COVID-19. Study-wide context: The samples span acute and convalescent COVID-19 from the United States, Italy and Spain.

Original methodology: Reference gene primer amplification gave nucleated cell count estimates. Assay: immunoSEQ multiplex PCR; the TCRdb copy retains only in-frame clones and omits some. V and J calls and clone size follow that table, whereas D and trimming were derived from the DNA. The sample has a few hundred thousand clones; about 81% are singletons. The CDR3 spans 15 residues. V lost 2 bases and J 4 bases, leaving 12 bases between the germline ends. Germline V gene lookup returns CDR1 SSHAT and CDR2 FNYEAQ (reference sequence). The sample was PBMCs or T cells enriched from blood (not recorded which). The chain recombines TRBV7-7 with TRBJ2-1; tentatively, D is TRBD2 (6 bases). The TCR sequence derives from a man aged 25-40 years with acute COVID-19. CDR3 loop: CASSLMRGPYNEQFF. CDR3 nucleotide sequence: TGTGCCAGCAGCTTAATGCGGGGACCTTACAATGAGCAGTTCTTC.